The 10 T cell receptor beta chains below all came from one sample that was sequenced in a study of cytomegalovirus exposure and HLA in healthy donors. This PCR relied on a set of 60 Vbeta primers and 13 Jbeta primers. Clones were read by immunoSEQ multiplex PCR, and TCRdb kept only the in-frame ones, dropping some. The sample includes tens of thousands of clones. Sequenced: PBMCs. The receptors derive from a man aged 50 to 60 in good health and CMV-seronegative.

The gene calls are TRBV9 and TRBJ1-1; D call uncertain. The CDR3 spans 15 residues. Germline lookup yields CDR1 SGDLS and CDR2 YYNGEE. V was pared by 4 bases and J by 1 base, with 14 bases between. In DNA, the CDR3 is TGTGCCAGCAGCCCAGGCGGGAGCTCGAACACTGAAGCTTTCTTT. It yields the protein CASSPGGSSNTEAFF. Full variable domain (missing parts from reference TRBV9 and TRBJ1-1): DSGVTQTPKHLITATGQRVTLRCSPRSGDLSVYWYQQSLDQGLQFLIQYYNGEERAKGNILERFSAQQFPDLHSELNLSSLELGDSALYFCASSPGGSSNTEAFFGQGTRLTVV.

V and J are TRBV4-1 and TRBJ2-7; D is uncertain. The CDR3 is 16 residues long. CDR1 and CDR2 (germline): MGHRA, YSYEKL. The V end lost 4 bases, the J end lost 3 bases, and 19 bases lay between the germline ends. The CDR3 DNA sequence: TGCGCCAGCAGCCTACAAGTTGTAACAGACCGCTACGAGCAGTACTTC. Translating gives CASSLQVVTDRYEQYF.

V usage is TRBV9 and J usage is TRBJ1-2, with 9 bases lining up with TRBD1. The germline V gene encodes CDR1 SGDLS and CDR2 YYNGEE. The junction had 3 bases not matched to a gene; V was cut back by 0 bases and J by 3 bases. The CDR3 is 15 amino acids. The CDR3 DNA follows: TGTGCCAGCAGCGTAGCTAGGACAGGGGACTATGGCTACACCTTC. Protein sequence: CASSVARTGDYGYTF.

The genes are TRBV28 and TRBJ2-3; D is unclear. This CDR3 contains 13 residues. The germline V and J ends were trimmed by 6 bases and 5 bases, with 12 bases remaining between them. Germline loops: CDR1 MDHEN, CDR2 SYDVKM. The CDR3 DNA is TGTGCCAGCAGCCTAAAACACAGAGATACGCAGTATTTT. Translated: CASSLKHRDTQYF.

The genes are TRBV20-1 and TRBJ2-7, with no clear D. This CDR3 contains 11 residues. CDR1 and CDR2 from the germline V gene are DFQATT and SNEGSKA (reference sequence). Trimming took off 5 bases at V and 2 bases at J, with 7 bases between the two ends. This chain's CDR3 is CSAWQTYEQYF. The CDR3 DNA sequence: TGCAGTGCTTGGCAAACCTACGAGCAGTACTTC.

The J gene is TRBJ1-6, the V gene TRBV5-1; maybe TRBD1 (6 bases). Looked up from germline, CDR1 is SGHRS and CDR2 is YFSETQ. V lost 1 base and J 8 bases, leaving 10 bases between the germline ends. The CDR3 is made up of 14 amino acids. CDR3 protein: CASSLTGFDSPLHF. The CDR3 DNA reads TGCGCCAGCAGCTTGACAGGGTTTGATTCACCCCTCCACTTT.

This chain joins TRBV5-5 and TRBJ1-3, with TRBD1 matching over 10 bases. The CDR3 consists of 18 residues. Germline CDR1 and CDR2: SGHKS and YYEKEE (reference sequence). Trimming took 3 bases from V and 3 from J; bases not matched to a gene: 12. CDR3 DNA: TGTGCCAGCAGCTCAACCCTGGCGGGACAGGGGTTTGGAAACACCATATATTTT. Its translation is CASSSTLAGQGFGNTIYF.

The chain uses TRBV19 and TRBJ2-7, with 9 bases lining up with TRBD1. J lost 4 bases, V lost 6 bases, and 10 bases had no gene match. The CDR3 runs 15 residues. In germline, CDR1 is LNHDA, CDR2 SQIVND (reference sequence). The CDR3 DNA reads as TGTGCCAGTAGCCCACCCGGACAGGGGTGGTACGAGCAGTACTTC. Protein sequence: CASSPPGQGWYEQYF.

The chain employs TRBV27 and TRBJ2-1; TRBD2 agrees at 12 bases. Germline-derived CDR1 and CDR2 are MNHEY and SMNVEV (reference sequence). V lost 6 bases to trimming and J lost 0 bases; unmatched junction nucleotides: 6. The CDR3 is made up of 17 amino acids. The chain's CDR3 is CASRLAGGSSSYNEQFF. The CDR3 DNA follows: TGTGCCAGCAGACTAGCGGGGGGCTCGAGCTCCTACAATGAGCAGTTCTTC.

The chain is built from TRBV10-3 and TRBJ1-1, with 8 bases lining up with TRBD1. The CDR3 is 11 residues long. V lost 10 bases, J lost 7 bases, and 5 bases stayed unmatched. CDR1 and CDR2 from the germline V gene are ENHRY and SYGVKD. The CDR3 DNA follows: TGTGCCACCAAACAGGGGGTTGAAGCTTTCTTT. Protein: CATKQGVEAFF.